Listed below are T cell receptor beta chains from one sample, sequenced in a study of cytomegalovirus exposure and HLA in healthy donors. Sequencing was performed with immunoSEQ multiplex PCR; in TCRdb, only in-frame clones are kept and a portion is missing. The table records 100,000 or so clones, 65% to 85% of them present only once. The material sequenced was PBMCs. These receptor sequences come from a man aged 45-65 years in good health and CMV-seronegative. Both conserved end residues are part of each CDR3. D genes are given only for firm matches. The listing skips clone size in some rows; elsewhere it reads once, few, many or a size class.

CASSLDTGKQETQYF | TGCGCCAGCAGCTTGGACACCGGGAAACAAGAGACCCAGTACTTC | - | TRBV5-1 | - | TRBJ2-5
CASSSGSYEQYF | TGTGCCAGCAGTTCGGGGTCCTACGAGCAGTACTTC | - | TRBV2 | - | TRBJ2-7
CASIYRGDTEAFF | TGTGCCAGCATTTACAGGGGAGACACTGAAGCTTTCTTT | - | TRBV6-1 | TRBD1 | TRBJ1-1
CASSGGHDQPQHF | TGTGCCAGCAGCGGGGGCCACGATCAGCCCCAGCATTTT | - | TRBV7-8 | - | TRBJ1-5
CASTLFQGPRETQYF | TGTGCCAGCACCCTATTCCAGGGCCCCCGGGAGACCCAGTACTTC | - | TRBV5-8 | - | TRBJ2-5
CASSSSDRYGYTF | TGTGCCAGCAGCTCTTCTGACAGATATGGCTACACCTTC | - | TRBV5-6 | - | TRBJ1-2
CASSLGWGQVNEQFF | TGTGCCAGCAGCCTGGGGTGGGGGCAAGTCAATGAGCAGTTCTTC | few | TRBV7-8 | - | TRBJ2-1
CASSDQDRNSPLHF | TGCGCCAGCAGTGACCAGGATAGAAATTCACCCCTCCACTTT | once | TRBV23-1 | - | TRBJ1-6
CASSPGTLNYGYTF | TGTGCCAGCAGCCCCGGGACTCTTAACTATGGCTACACCTTC | - | TRBV5-5 | - | TRBJ1-2
CAWSVLAGGKEQFF | TGTGCCTGGAGTGTACTAGCGGGGGGGAAGGAGCAGTTCTTC | - | TRBV30 | TRBD2 | TRBJ2-1
CASSHLQGSSYEQYF | TGTGCCAGCAGCCACCTACAGGGGAGCTCCTACGAGCAGTACTTC | - | TRBV7-2 | TRBD1 | TRBJ2-7
CASSMKAGGGGELFF | TGTGCCAGCAGCATGAAAGCGGGAGGAGGCGGGGAGCTGTTTTTT | - | TRBV7-2 | TRBD2 | TRBJ2-2
CASSIHSGEQYF | TGTGCCAGTAGTATTCACAGCGGCGAGCAGTACTTC | - | TRBV19 | - | TRBJ2-7
CASSQDLGGSTQYF | TGTGCCAGCAGCCAAGATCTGGGCGGGTCGACGCAGTATTTT | - | TRBV14 | - | TRBJ2-3
CASSIDRGTSSTDTQYF | TGTGCCAGTAGTATAGATAGGGGTACCTCTAGCACAGATACGCAGTATTTT | - | TRBV19 | - | TRBJ2-3
CASSQEAGAGNTIYF | TGTGCCAGCAGCCAAGAGGCAGGGGCCGGAAACACCATATATTTT | - | TRBV4-2 | - | TRBJ1-3
CASSLGQSSYNEQFF | TGTGCCAGCAGCTTGGGACAGAGCTCCTACAATGAGCAGTTCTTC | - | TRBV5-4 | - | TRBJ2-1
CASSLSRARGRGVQPQHF | TGTGCCAGCAGTTTGTCGCGAGCCAGGGGCCGGGGAGTTCAGCCCCAGCATTTT | - | TRBV27 | - | TRBJ1-5
CSVRLADSTDTQYF | TGCAGCGTTCGGCTAGCGGACTCCACAGATACGCAGTATTTT | - | TRBV29-1 | TRBD2 | TRBJ2-3
CASSEWTGEETQYF | TGTGCCAGCAGTGAATGGACAGGGGAAGAGACCCAGTACTTC | few | TRBV6-1 | TRBD1 | TRBJ2-5
CASSGGGEETQYF | TGCGCCAGCAGCGGCGGCGGAGAAGAGACCCAGTACTTC | few | TRBV5-1 | - | TRBJ2-5
CASSLKLAGGRAPDTQYF | TGTGCCAGCAGCTTAAAGCTAGCGGGGGGCCGGGCCCCAGATACGCAGTATTTT | once | TRBV7-3 | TRBD2 | TRBJ2-3
CASSLAQISYNEQFF | TGCGCCAGCAGCTTGGCACAGATTTCCTACAATGAGCAGTTCTTC | few | TRBV5-1 | - | TRBJ2-1
CASSFLAGGTVEQFF | TGTGCCAGCAGTTTTCTAGCGGGGGGAACGGTTGAGCAGTTCTTC | - | TRBV28 | TRBD2 | TRBJ2-1
CASLSAGQGATGELFF | TGTGCCAGCCTATCAGCGGGACAGGGTGCCACCGGGGAGCTGTTTTTT | - | TRBV28 | TRBD1 | TRBJ2-2
CASSLWQGINGYTF | TGTGCCAGCAGTTTATGGCAGGGAATCAATGGCTACACCTTC | - | TRBV28 | - | TRBJ1-2
CASSYSGGLSSYEQYF | TGTGCCAGCAGTTACTCGGGGGGTCTCTCCTCCTACGAGCAGTACTTC | - | TRBV6-5 | - | TRBJ2-7
CASSQDYLALGDTQYF | TGCGCCAGCAGCCAAGATTACCTGGCCCTAGGCGATACGCAGTATTTT | few | TRBV4-3 | - | TRBJ2-3
CASSTPDSPYEQYF | TGTGCCAGCAGCACCCCGGACAGCCCCTACGAGCAGTACTTC | - | TRBV7-9 | - | TRBJ2-7
CASSVAFSSYNEQFF | TGTGCCAGCAGCGTAGCGTTTAGCTCCTACAATGAGCAGTTCTTC | - | TRBV9 | - | TRBJ2-1
CASSFLNSYEQYF | TGTGCCAGCAGCTTCTTAAACTCCTACGAGCAGTACTTC | - | TRBV6-5 | - | TRBJ2-7
CASSRVQGLAKNIQYF | TGTGCCAGCAGTCGGGTGCAGGGTCTAGCCAAAAACATTCAGTACTTC | - | TRBV28 | - | TRBJ2-4
CASSPTGGSDTQYF | TGTGCCAGCAGCCCAACAGGGGGATCAGATACGCAGTATTTT | once | TRBV14 | TRBD1 | TRBJ2-3
CASSLGHGTQYF | TGTGCCAGCAGCTTGGGACACGGTACGCAGTATTTT | few | TRBV5-5 | - | TRBJ2-3
CAWSEGEGSPLHF | TGTGCCTGGAGTGAAGGGGAGGGGTCACCCCTCCACTTT | - | TRBV30 | - | TRBJ1-6
CASSPRGTSDTEAFF | TGTGCCAGCAGCCCCCGGGGGACTTCAGACACTGAAGCTTTCTTT | - | TRBV5-5 | - | TRBJ1-1
CASSLSWTGGAGMNTEAFF | TGTGCCAGCAGTTTATCGTGGACAGGGGGCGCAGGTATGAACACTGAAGCTTTCTTT | - | TRBV28 | TRBD1 | TRBJ1-1
CASSGGGGYYGYTF | TGTGCCAGCAGTGGGGGGGGCGGATACTATGGCTACACCTTC | few | TRBV2 | - | TRBJ1-2
CASSVRDLDYEQYF | TGTGCCAGCAGTGTTAGGGACTTGGACTACGAGCAGTACTTC | - | TRBV6-1 | - | TRBJ2-7
CASSEQGGPGANVLTF | TGCGCCAGCTCGGAACAGGGAGGGCCTGGGGCCAACGTCCTGACTTTC | - | TRBV4-3 | - | TRBJ2-6
CASSRNRDNQPQHF | TGCGCCAGCAGCCGGAACAGGGACAATCAGCCCCAGCATTTT | - | TRBV4-3 | - | TRBJ1-5
CASSTYLAGYEQYF | TGTGCCAGCAGCACATACCTAGCGGGCTACGAGCAGTACTTC | - | TRBV7-2 | TRBD2 | TRBJ2-7
CASSPPQRGGRDTQYF | TGTGCCAGCTCACCACCGCAGCGGGGGGGCCGAGATACGCAGTATTTT | - | TRBV18 | TRBD2 | TRBJ2-3
CASSLGPPGNEQFF | TGTGCCAGCAGCTTAGGCCCCCCAGGGAATGAGCAGTTCTTC | few | TRBV7-3 | - | TRBJ2-1
CASSQDRGPTYEQYF | TGTGCCAGTAGTCAGGACAGGGGGCCCACCTACGAGCAGTACTTC | - | TRBV19 | TRBD1 | TRBJ2-7
CAISLSFGQGNTEAFF | TGTGCCATCAGCCTATCGTTCGGACAGGGGAACACTGAAGCTTTCTTT | - | TRBV10-3 | TRBD1 | TRBJ1-1
CASSQNLNTEAFF | TGTGCCAGCAGCCAAAACTTGAACACTGAAGCTTTCTTT | - | TRBV16 | - | TRBJ1-1
CAWSAQLYGYTF | TGTGCCTGGAGTGCACAGCTCTATGGCTACACCTTC | - | TRBV30 | - | TRBJ1-2
CASPSGSVNEQFF | TGTGCCAGTCCTAGCGGGAGTGTAAATGAGCAGTTCTTC | - | TRBV19 | TRBD2 | TRBJ2-1
CASSLVQGSNSPLHF | TGTGCCAGCAGCTTAGTCCAGGGATCGAATTCACCCCTCCACTTT | - | TRBV7-9 | - | TRBJ1-6
CASSPFGETQYF | TGTGCCAGTTCCCCATTCGGAGAGACCCAGTACTTC | - | TRBV12-5 | - | TRBJ2-5
CASYRDRYGYTF | TGTGCCAGTTACAGGGACCGATATGGCTACACCTTC | - | TRBV6-1 | - | TRBJ1-2
CASRRQGANEQFF | TGTGCCAGCAGAAGACAGGGAGCCAATGAGCAGTTCTTC | - | TRBV6-1 | TRBD1 | TRBJ2-1
CASLASGRDNEQFF | TGTGCCAGTCTGGCTAGCGGGAGGGACAATGAGCAGTTCTTC | once | TRBV19 | TRBD2 | TRBJ2-1
CASSQKTSGGAKTQYF | TGCGCCAGCAGCCAGAAGACTAGCGGGGGGGCCAAGACCCAGTACTTC | few | TRBV4-1 | TRBD2 | TRBJ2-5
CATRPPGRHEQYF | TGTGCCACCCGACCTCCGGGGAGGCACGAGCAGTACTTC | - | TRBV6-5 | - | TRBJ2-7
CASRFAGGSTNEKLFF | TGTGCCAGCAGGTTCGCAGGGGGGTCAACTAATGAAAAACTGTTTTTT | medium-sized | TRBV5-6 | TRBD1 | TRBJ1-4
CASSLDRRNTIYF | TGTGCCAGCAGCCTGGACAGGCGAAACACCATATATTTT | once | TRBV11-1 | TRBD1 | TRBJ1-3
CASVGQGESPLHF | TGCGCCAGCGTGGGACAGGGGGAGTCACCCCTCCACTTT | - | TRBV10-2 | TRBD1 | TRBJ1-6